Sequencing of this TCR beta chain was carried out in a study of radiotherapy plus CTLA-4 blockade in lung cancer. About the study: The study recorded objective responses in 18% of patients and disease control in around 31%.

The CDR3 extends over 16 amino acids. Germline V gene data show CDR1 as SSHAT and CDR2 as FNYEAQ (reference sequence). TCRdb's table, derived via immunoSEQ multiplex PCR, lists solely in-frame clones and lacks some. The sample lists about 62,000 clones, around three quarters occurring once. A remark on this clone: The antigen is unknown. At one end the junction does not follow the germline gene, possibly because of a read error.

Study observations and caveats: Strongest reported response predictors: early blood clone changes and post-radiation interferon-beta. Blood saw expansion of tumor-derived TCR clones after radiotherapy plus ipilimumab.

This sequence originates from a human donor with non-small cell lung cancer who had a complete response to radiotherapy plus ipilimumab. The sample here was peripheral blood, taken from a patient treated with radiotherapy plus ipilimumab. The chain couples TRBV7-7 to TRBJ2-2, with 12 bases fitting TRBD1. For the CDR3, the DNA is TGTGCTAGCAGCTTAACCGGGACAGGGGGCAACGGGGAGCTGTTTTTT. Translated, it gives CASSLTGTGGNGELFF.